Listed below are T cell receptor beta chains from one sample, sequenced in a study of T cells after yellow fever vaccination. TCRdb reprocessed the 5' RACE reads via MiXCR and lists one record per CDR3 protein. The profile shows about 170,000 distinct CDR3 sequences, 9.5% to 11% of them singletons. The sequences come from CD8+ T cells sorted from PBMCs, collected 15 days after the yellow fever booster vaccination. The origin of the receptors is a man aged 18 to 29 who received the YFV17D yellow fever vaccine. CDR3s include the opening cysteine and the closing phenylalanine or tryptophan. The D gene is left open where the match is weak. Clone size is not always given. Where it is, it says once, few, many or a class for expanded clones.

V,D,J,size,CDR3,DNA
TRBV4-3,-,TRBJ1-2,few,CASSHGSPTYGYTF,TGCGCCAGCAGCCATGGTTCGCCGACGTATGGCTACACCTTC
TRBV9,-,TRBJ2-5,-,CASSYSGSTQETQYF,TGTGCCAGCAGCTATTCCGGGAGTACTCAAGAGACCCAGTACTTC
TRBV11-2,-,TRBJ2-5,-,CASSLGVSTETQETQYF,TGTGCCAGCAGCTTAGGGGTATCAACAGAGACCCAAGAGACCCAGTACTTC
TRBV9,TRBD1,TRBJ2-1,few,CASAASGTEYNEQFF,TGTGCCAGCGCAGCCTCCGGGACAGAGTACAATGAGCAGTTCTTC
TRBV9,TRBD2,TRBJ2-6,-,CASGSGGRPSGANVLTF,TGTGCCAGCGGTAGCGGGGGGAGACCTTCTGGGGCCAACGTCCTGACTTTC
TRBV5-1,-,TRBJ2-3,-,CASSPEDSGRDTQYF,TGCGCCAGCAGCCCGGAAGACAGTGGCAGGGATACGCAGTATTTT
TRBV7-9,-,TRBJ2-6,-,CASSPTGTGANVLTF,TGTGCCAGCAGCCCAACTGGGACTGGGGCCAACGTCCTGACTTTC
TRBV27,TRBD2,TRBJ2-3,many,CASRDIAGGTDTQYF,TGTGCCAGCAGGGACATAGCGGGGGGCACAGATACGCAGTATTTT
TRBV2,-,TRBJ2-1,-,CASSEPGYEQFF,TGTGCCAGCAGTGAGCCAGGGTATGAGCAGTTCTTC
TRBV3-1,-,TRBJ2-2,few,CASSQETSNTGELFF,TGTGCCAGCAGCCAAGAAACATCGAACACCGGGGAGCTGTTTTTT
TRBV29-1,TRBD2,TRBJ2-1,-,CSVERLRGGSYNEQFF,TGCAGCGTTGAAAGGTTGCGGGGGGGGTCCTACAATGAGCAGTTCTTC
TRBV25-1,TRBD2,TRBJ2-5,many,CASSELAGVQETQYF,TGTGCCAGCAGTGAGCTAGCGGGGGTCCAAGAGACCCAGTACTTC
TRBV4-3,-,TRBJ2-7,-,CASTQEVGEAYEQYF,TGCGCCAGCACCCAAGAAGTAGGGGAGGCCTACGAGCAGTACTTC
TRBV29-1,-,TRBJ2-7,few,CSVVGVEVSSYEQYF,TGCAGCGTCGTCGGGGTTGAGGTGAGCTCCTACGAGCAGTACTTC
TRBV27,TRBD1,TRBJ2-2,few,CASSPRRSGGTGELFF,TGTGCCAGCAGTCCACGACGATCAGGGGGCACCGGGGAGCTGTTTTTT
TRBV4-3,-,TRBJ1-2,-,CASSRGRSHLYGYTF,TGCGCCAGCAGCCGGGGGCGATCCCACCTCTATGGCTACACCTTC
TRBV7-9,TRBD1,TRBJ1-2,few,CASSARTTGTNYGYTF,TGTGCCAGCAGCGCCCGGACGACAGGGACTAACTATGGCTACACCTTC
TRBV5-6,TRBD1,TRBJ2-7,few,CASSSPGDSYEQYF,TGTGCCAGCAGCTCGCCCGGGGACAGCTACGAGCAGTACTTC
TRBV3-1,-,TRBJ2-7,few,CASSQGVGYEQYF,TGTGCCAGCAGCCAAGGGGTGGGGTACGAGCAGTACTTC
TRBV7-6,-,TRBJ1-1,few,CAQVEMNTEAFF,TGTGCCCAGGTCGAAATGAACACTGAAGCTTTCTTT
TRBV15,-,TRBJ2-5,-,CATSREGGNLRAQYF,TGTGCCACCAGCAGAGAAGGCGGGAACCTCCGGGCCCAGTACTTC